Sequencing of this T cell receptor beta chain was carried out in a study of blood T cells in healthy people across ages. Study-wide points: Without sorted subsets, naive and antigen-experienced compartments could not be conclusively compared.

Comment on this clonotype: What it binds is unknown.

Trimming removed 1 base at V and 4 bases at J, with 17 bases between. The CDR3 contains 16 residues. Alongside a J-beta primer mix, a sample-barcoded 5' primer served in a second PCR lasting 7 to 11 cycles. In TCRdb, the 5' RACE reads were re-called with MiXCR into one record per CDR3 protein. The sample lists about 510,000 distinct CDR3 sequences; roughly a quarter were seen once. This sample was shared with a second study, whose subject was T cells of mothers and their children.

The TCR comes from a boy aged 2-9 years in good health. The chain has TRBV12-3 or TRBV12-4 and TRBJ2-7; tentative D call: TRBD1 (7 bases). Sequenced material: blood. The CDR3 DNA is TGTGCCAGCAGTTTAGGTGGAGGGGGCAGCGGTTACGAGCAGTACTTC. As protein: CASSLGGGGSGYEQYF.